The 9 T cell receptor beta chains in this list originate from one sample, sequenced in a study of blood T cell repertoires in COVID-19. Generated by immunoSEQ multiplex PCR, the TCRdb table keeps only in-frame clones and is missing some. The sample records more than 200,000 clones, about 85% being singletons. Source material: peripheral blood. The receptors here all came from a man aged 55 to 69 with acute or convalescent COVID-19.

CDR3 amino acids: CASSPGGIGYGYTF. DNA of the CDR3: TGTGCCAGCAGCCCCGGGGGTATCGGCTATGGCTACACCTTC. The rearrangement links TRBV3-1 (or the pseudogene TRBV3-2) to TRBJ1-2, with D possibly matching TRBD1 (5 bases). Germline CDR1 is LGHDT and CDR2 is YNNKEL (reference sequence). The CDR3 has 14 amino acids. Trimming cost V 4 bases and J 4 bases, with 13 bases left between them.

The rearrangement uses TRBV7-9 and TRBJ1-4; TRBD1 matches 8 bases. V was pared by 5 bases and J by 10 bases, with 9 bases of the junction left unmatched. CDR1 and CDR2 from the germline V gene are SEHNR and FQNEAQ (reference sequence). The CDR3 length is 14 residues. The CDR3 is CASSPSGQGGKLFF. As DNA, the CDR3 is TGTGCCAGCAGCCCCTCCGGACAGGGAGGAAAACTGTTTTTT.

The V and J genes are TRBV7-9 and TRBJ2-5; 8 nucleotides align to TRBD2. The V gene end was trimmed by 5 bases and the J gene end by 5 bases; junction bases not matched to a gene: 7. Germline CDR1 SEHNR, CDR2 FQNEAQ (reference sequence). This CDR3 contains 14 residues. CDR3 loop: CASSLLAGWETQYF. DNA for the CDR3: TGTGCCAGCAGCCTATTAGCGGGATGGGAGACCCAGTACTTC.

DNA of the CDR3: TGTGCCAGCTCACCACCGGGACAGGGCGAGAAGACCCAGTACTTC. Residues: CASSPPGQGEKTQYF. The V and J genes are TRBV18 and TRBJ2-5; TRBD1 agrees at 9 bases. The trim removed 0 bases at V and 6 bases at J, leaving 5 bases unmatched. The CDR3 runs to 15 residues. Germline CDR1 and CDR2: KGHSH and LQKENI.

The chain couples TRBV5-1 to TRBJ2-5; 8 positions match TRBD1. The germline CDR1 and CDR2 sequences are SGHRS and YFSETQ. The CDR3 totals 15 residues. The V segment lost 0 bases and the J segment 1 base; nucleotides outside the gene matches: 2. CDR3 DNA: TGCGCCAGCAGCTTGGCAGGGGGCGGCCAAGAGACCCAGTACTTC. Protein product: CASSLAGGGQETQYF.

The J gene is TRBJ2-7, the V gene TRBV27; 9 bases are shared with TRBD1. The V gene end was trimmed by 5 bases and the J gene end by 4 bases; junction bases not matched to a gene: 3. CDR1 is MNHEY and CDR2 is SMNVEV in the germline V gene (reference sequence). CDR3 length: 13 amino acids. This chain's CDR3 is CASSHGTGYEQYF. The CDR3 bases are TGTGCCAGCAGTCATGGGACAGGGTACGAGCAGTACTTC.

V usage is TRBV5-1 and J usage is TRBJ2-2; 7 nucleotides line up with TRBD1. Germline CDR1 is SGHRS and CDR2 is YFSETQ. J gave up 4 bases and V 4 bases, and 10 bases lay outside the gene matches. The CDR3 length is 16 residues. The CDR3 here is CASSDRVPRGTGELFF. CDR3 coding DNA: TGCGCCAGCAGCGACAGGGTACCGCGAGGCACCGGGGAGCTGTTTTTT.

CDR3 loop: CASSPQDGKNTGELFF. The DNA of the CDR3 is TGTGCCAGCAGTCCCCAGGACGGGAAGAACACCGGGGAGCTGTTTTTT. The chain has TRBV28 and TRBJ2-2, with D possibly TRBD2 on 5 matching bases. Germline CDR1 MDHEN, CDR2 SYDVKM. V lost 5 bases, J lost 1 base, and 14 bases lay in between. The CDR3 spans 16 residues.

The chain couples TRBV27 to TRBJ1-5, with TRBD1 as a possible D gene (5 bases). Between the trimmed V and J ends, which lost 1 base and 5 bases, there was a span of 6 bases. CDR3 size: 13 residues. Germline values: CDR1 MNHEY, CDR2 SMNVEV (reference sequence). The CDR3 DNA is TGTGCCAGCAGTTTATGGGGCGATCAGCCCCAGCATTTT. Protein sequence: CASSLWGDQPQHF.